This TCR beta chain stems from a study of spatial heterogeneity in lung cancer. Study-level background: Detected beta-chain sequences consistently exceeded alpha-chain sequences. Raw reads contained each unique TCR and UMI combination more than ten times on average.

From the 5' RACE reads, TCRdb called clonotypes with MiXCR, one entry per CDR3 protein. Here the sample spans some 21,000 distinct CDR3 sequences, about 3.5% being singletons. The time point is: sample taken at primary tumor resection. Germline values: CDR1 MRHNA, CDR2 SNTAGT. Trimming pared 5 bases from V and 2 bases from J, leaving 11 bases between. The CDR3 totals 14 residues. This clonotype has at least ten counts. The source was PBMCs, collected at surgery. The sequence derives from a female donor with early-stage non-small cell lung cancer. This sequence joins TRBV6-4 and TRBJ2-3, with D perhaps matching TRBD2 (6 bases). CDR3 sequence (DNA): TGTGCCAGCAGTCCGCGGGGATTCACAGATACGCAGTATTTT. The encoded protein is CASSPRGFTDTQYF.